Listed here are 14 T cell receptor beta chains from one sample, sequenced in a study of blood T cells in healthy people across ages. PCR was performed a second time for about 7 to 12 cycles using a sample-barcoded 5' primer and a J-beta primer mix. TCRdb independently ran MiXCR on the 5' RACE reads; one entry per CDR3 protein. Of some 940,000 distinct CDR3 sequences listed, about 27% are singletons. These data also featured in a second study, about T cells of mothers and their children.

The sample was blood. These receptors originate from a woman between 40 and 55 years old in good health.

The chain links TRBV29-1 to TRBJ2-5, with 7 nucleotides matching TRBD1. The germline V gene encodes CDR1 SQVTM and CDR2 ANQGSEA. This CDR3 comprises 13 residues. The V segment lost 4 bases and the J segment 4 bases; nucleotides outside the gene matches: 6. CDR3 DNA: TGCAGCGTTGGGACAGGTGGGGGAGAGACCCAGTACTTC. This sequence encodes CSVGTGGGETQYF.

This clonotype was counted at least ten times. The rearrangement uses TRBV20-1 and TRBJ1-2; D is undetermined. The germline V gene has CDR1 DFQATT and CDR2 SNEGSKA (reference sequence). Trimming pared 3 bases from V and 4 bases from J, leaving 6 bases between. This CDR3 is built from 11 residues. The CDR3 DNA is TGCAGTGCTAGTGCCGGCTATGGCTACACCTTC. It encodes CSASAGYGYTF.

The chain has TRBV7-9 and TRBJ1-1; unclear D gene. Trimming removed 6 bases from V and 0 bases from J, with 11 bases in between. Per germline, CDR1 SEHNR and CDR2 FQNEAQ (reference sequence). CDR3 size: 14 residues. The CDR3 here is CASRPRLMNTEAFF. The CDR3 DNA reads as TGTGCCAGCAGGCCCAGACTCATGAACACTGAAGCTTTCTTT.

Only a few counts were recorded for this clonotype. The genes are TRBV3-1 and TRBJ2-6, with 12 nucleotides matching TRBD1. Losses at the gene ends were 7 bases for V and 3 bases for J; bases not matched to a gene: 7. CDR1 is LGHDT, CDR2 YNNKEL, per germline (reference sequence). The CDR3 runs 17 residues. The CDR3 region has the DNA TGTGCCAGCACCCCGGGACAGGGGGCTCGTGGGGCCAACGTCCTGACTTTC. This encodes CASTPGQGARGANVLTF.

This clonotype has only a few counts. The chain combines TRBV6-5 with TRBJ1-6; D is possibly TRBD1 (6 bases). Germline V gives CDR1 MNHEY, CDR2 SVGAGI. The V end was cut by 2 bases, the J end by 11 bases, with 10 bases between. This CDR3 has 13 residues. The CDR3 is CASSYEQGTPLHF. The CDR3, as DNA: TGTGCCAGCAGTTACGAGCAGGGGACACCCCTCCACTTT.

This clonotype was found many times. V is TRBV4-3 and J is TRBJ1-4; D unclear. CDR1 and CDR2 (germline): LGHNA, YSLEER. Trimming took off 0 bases at V and 8 bases at J, with 7 bases between the two ends. The CDR3 runs 13 residues. The CDR3 nucleotides are TGCGCCAGCAGCCAAGATCGAAGGGAAAAACTGTTTTTT. This translates into CASSQDRREKLFF.

V and J are TRBV15 and TRBJ2-3; 12 positions agree with TRBD2. The germline gives CDR1 LNHNV, CDR2 YYDKDF (reference sequence). The CDR3 length is 16 residues. The J segment lost 4 bases and the V segment lost 0 bases, leaving 2 bases of the junction unmatched. The CDR3 region has the DNA TGTGCCACCAGCAGAGATCTAGCGGGGGGGTCAGATACGCAGTATTTT. It is translated as CATSRDLAGGSDTQYF.

This clonotype appeared once. Given a much more abundant clone one base away, this may be a read error. V is TRBV4-3 and J is TRBJ2-1; TRBD1 or TRBD2 may be the D gene (5 bases each). Germline V gene lookup returns CDR1 LGHNA and CDR2 YSLEER. The CDR3 is 15 amino acids. Trimming shortened V by 2 bases and J by 6 bases, and 14 bases separated the two germline ends. Here the CDR3 reads CASSQRRGPLNEQFF. CDR3 DNA: TGCGCCAGCAGCCAACGACGGGGCCCTCTCAATGAGCAGTTCTTC.

As concerns this clonotype: This may be a read error: a much more frequent sequence differs by one nucleotide. The chain couples TRBV12-3 or TRBV12-4 to TRBJ2-3, with 8 nucleotides matching TRBD2. This CDR3 spans 18 amino acids. CDR3 amino acids: CAGSASLGSGGSTDTQYF. CDR3 sequence (DNA): TGTGCCGGCAGCGCCTCCCTCGGGAGCGGGGGTAGCACAGATACGCAGTATTTT.

This clonotype has a single count. This may be a read error, as it is one base from a much larger clone. The DNA of the CDR3 is TGCGCCAGCAGCTTGGAGGTAGCGGAGGATTACAATGAGCAGTTCTTC. Amino acids: CASSLEVAEDYNEQFF. The chain links TRBV5-1 to TRBJ2-1, with a possible D match to TRBD2 (6 bases). Trimming took 0 bases from V and 4 from J, leaving 14 bases between them. The CDR3 runs to 16 residues. Germline CDR1 SGHRS, CDR2 YFSETQ. Complete variable domain (other parts from reference TRBV5-1 and TRBJ2-1): KAGVTQTPRYLIKTRGQQVTLSCSPISGHRSVSWYQQTPGQGLQFLFEYFSETQRNKGNFPGRFSGRQFSNSRSEMNVSTLELGDSALYLCASSLEVAEDYNEQFFGPGTRLTVL.

This clonotype was seen only a few times. The rearrangement links TRBV5-1 to TRBJ2-1; D remains ambiguous. The CDR3 contains 15 residues. The germline V and J ends were trimmed by 0 bases and 8 bases, with 15 bases remaining between them. Germline V gene lookup returns CDR1 SGHRS and CDR2 YFSETQ. CDR3 DNA sequence: TGCGCCAGCAGCTTGGGGGTCCTCCGGGTGGATGAGCAGTTCTTC. Its protein is CASSLGVLRVDEQFF.

V and J are TRBV5-5 and TRBJ1-5; possibly TRBD1 for D (6 bases). Trimming stripped 0 bases from V and 10 bases from J, with 20 bases between. The CDR3 extends over 16 amino acids. In germline, CDR1 is SGHKS, CDR2 YYEKEE (reference sequence). This CDR3 is CASSLGGHGLGGPQHF. In nucleotides, the CDR3 is TGTGCCAGCAGCTTGGGGGGACACGGGCTAGGGGGTCCCCAGCATTTT.

In DNA form, the CDR3 reads TGTGCCAGCAGTTTGTCTCAGCCATTACCCCTCCACTTT. Translated: CASSLSQPLPLHF. V is TRBV28 and J is TRBJ1-6; D not resolved. Trimming shortened V by 3 bases and J by 12 bases, and 12 bases separated the two germline ends. The germline CDR1 and CDR2 sequences are MDHEN and SYDVKM. The CDR3 is 13 residues long.

The table lists this clonotype with a few counts. The V call is TRBV7-9, the J call TRBJ1-1, with D tentatively TRBD1 (5 bases). This CDR3 is 12 amino acids long. The V and J ends lost 8 bases and 5 bases respectively, with 12 bases between them. Germline CDR1 is SEHNR and CDR2 is FQNEAQ (reference sequence). Here the CDR3 reads CASAWGGTEAFF. CDR3 DNA sequence: TGTGCCAGCGCTTGGGGGGGGACTGAAGCTTTCTTT.